The 27 T cell receptor beta chains reported below all come from one sample, sequenced in a study of cytomegalovirus exposure and HLA in healthy donors. Both 60 Vbeta primers and 13 Jbeta primers went into the PCR. Sequencing was performed with immunoSEQ multiplex PCR; in TCRdb, only in-frame clones are kept and a portion is missing. The table lists 85,000 to 100,000 clones, approximately 85% of them singletons. Sequences were obtained from PBMCs. Source of these receptors: a woman younger than 30 in good health and CMV-seropositive.

The chain links TRBV10-1 to TRBJ2-3, with 7 bases that match TRBD1. The germline CDR1 and CDR2 sequences are WNHNN and SYGVQD (reference sequence). The V gene end was trimmed by 5 bases and the J gene end by 2 bases; junction bases not matched to a gene: 4. The CDR3 covers 14 residues. The CDR3 spells CASSLGQDTDTQYF. The DNA of the CDR3 is TGCGCCAGCAGTTTAGGACAGGACACAGATACGCAGTATTTT.

The chain recombines TRBV19 with TRBJ1-5; 9 positions agree with TRBD1. The V and J ends lost 9 bases and 4 bases, in that order; junction bases with no gene match: 4. Germline V lookup: CDR1 LNHDA, CDR2 SQIVND (reference sequence). The CDR3 contains 13 residues. For the CDR3, the DNA is TGTGCCAGGGGGACAGGGCCTAATCAGCCCCAGCATTTT. Encoded protein: CARGTGPNQPQHF. Full variable domain (missing parts from reference TRBV19 and TRBJ1-5): DGGITQSPKYLFRKEGQNVTLSCEQNLNHDAMYWYRQDPGQGLRLIYYSQIVNDFQKGDIAEGYSVSREKKESFPLTVTSAQKNPTAFYLCARGTGPNQPQHFGDGTRLSIL.

V and J are TRBV15 and TRBJ2-5; TRBD2 aligns across 13 bases. The CDR3 has 18 amino acids. Looked up from germline, CDR1 is LNHNV and CDR2 is YYDKDF (reference sequence). J gave up 2 bases and V 6 bases, and 12 bases lay outside the gene matches. The CDR3 spells CATRQLAGGPGYQETQYF. CDR3 bases: TGTGCCACCAGGCAACTAGCGGGGGGGCCGGGTTATCAAGAGACCCAGTACTTC.

The V gene is TRBV7-9, the J gene TRBJ2-5; 8 nucleotides align to TRBD2. CDR1 is SEHNR, CDR2 FQNEAQ, per germline (reference sequence). The CDR3 has 14 residues. The junction had 13 bases not matched to a gene; V was cut back by 11 bases and J by 5 bases. The CDR3 bases are TGTGCCGCTAGTATTCTGGGACTAGGGGAGACCCAGTACTTC. Its translation: CAASILGLGETQYF.

V gene TRBV4-1 combines with J gene TRBJ2-7, with TRBD1 identical over 9 bases. Trimming took 2 bases from V and 1 from J; bases not matched to a gene: 3. Germline CDR1 reads MGHRA; CDR2 reads YSYEKL. CDR3 length: 15 residues. CDR3 region: CASSQQQGASYEQYF. The CDR3 DNA reads TGCGCCAGCAGCCAACAACAGGGGGCATCCTACGAGCAGTACTTC.

This rearrangement joins TRBV14 to TRBJ2-7; TRBD1 agrees at 8 bases. The V gene end was trimmed by 4 bases and the J gene end by 4 bases; junction bases not matched to a gene: 12. The CDR3 has 16 residues. Germline loops: CDR1 SGHDN, CDR2 FVKESK. The CDR3: CASSLYPRQGRYEQYF. For the CDR3, the DNA is TGTGCCAGCAGCCTATATCCCAGACAGGGGAGGTACGAGCAGTACTTC.

This clone was seen only a few times. The chain carries TRBV6-1 and TRBJ2-7; tentatively, D is TRBD1 (6 bases). Germline loops: CDR1 MNHNS, CDR2 SASEGT. The length of the CDR3 is 14 residues. With 4 bases removed from V and 6 bases from J, the gap between germline ends came to 16 bases. The CDR3 DNA reads TGTGCCAGCAGTGGACAGGTTGGGGCCTCCGAGCAGTACTTC. Protein sequence: CASSGQVGASEQYF.

The J gene is TRBJ2-2, the V gene TRBV4-1, with D perhaps TRBD1 (5 bases). The CDR3 extends over 16 amino acids. CDR1 is MGHRA and CDR2 is YSYEKL in the germline V gene. The V gene lost 1 base and the J gene lost 5 bases, with 14 bases spanning the gap. This chain's CDR3 is CASSQGPPTETGELFF. DNA of the CDR3: TGCGCCAGCAGCCAAGGCCCCCCGACAGAGACCGGGGAGCTGTTTTTT.

This clone was seen a few times. The chain combines TRBV13 with TRBJ1-2; D may be TRBD1 (5 bases). The CDR3 runs 15 residues. V lost 0 bases to trimming and J lost 1 base, with 9 bases between them. Germline-derived CDR1 and CDR2 are PRHDT and FYEKMQ (reference sequence). As DNA, the CDR3 is TGTGCCAGCAGCTTAGGCGCGGGACGTAACTATGGCTACACCTTC. It yields the protein CASSLGAGRNYGYTF.

A few counts support this clone. The genes are TRBV4-1 and TRBJ2-5; 8 bases are a match to TRBD1. Trimming took 0 bases from V and 5 from J; bases not matched to a gene: 5. The CDR3 runs to 15 residues. The germline gives CDR1 MGHRA, CDR2 YSYEKL. The CDR3 DNA reads as TGCGCCAGCAGCCAAGACAGGGGGCTTCTTGAGACCCAGTACTTC. Amino acid sequence: CASSQDRGLLETQYF.

The rearrangement links TRBV7-9 to TRBJ2-1; 8 bases match TRBD2. The CDR3 length is 15 residues. In germline, CDR1 is SEHNR, CDR2 FQNEAQ (reference sequence). V shed 3 bases and J 8 bases; nucleotides not matched to a gene: 9. CDR3 residues: CASSLGRREDDEQFF. The DNA of the CDR3 is TGTGCCAGCAGCTTGGGGCGGCGGGAGGACGATGAGCAGTTCTTC.

Written as DNA, the CDR3 is TGTGCCAGCAGTGAGCGGACAGAAAACTATGGCTACACCTTC. Amino acids: CASSERTENYGYTF. The V gene is TRBV6-4, the J gene TRBJ1-2; a possible D gene is TRBD1 (6 bases). In germline, CDR1 is MRHNA, CDR2 SNTAGT. This CDR3 comprises 14 residues. V was cut by 3 bases and J by 2 bases, with 10 bases left in between.

The V call is TRBV30, the J call TRBJ1-2, with a weak D call TRBD1 (6 bases). The CDR3 runs to 15 residues. V was clipped by 1 base and J by 8 bases, with 20 bases between them. Per germline, CDR1 GTSNPN and CDR2 SVGIG (reference sequence). The CDR3 region is CAWSAPTTGPKGYTF. The CDR3 DNA is TGTGCCTGGAGTGCTCCTACGACAGGACCAAAGGGCTACACCTTC. Variable domain in full (rest from reference TRBV30 and TRBJ1-2): SQTIHQWPATLVQPVGSPLSLECTVEGTSNPNLYWYRQAAGRGLQLLFYSVGIGQISSEVPQNLSASRPQDRQFILSSKKLLLSDSGFYLCAWSAPTTGPKGYTFGSGTRLTVV.

CDR3 sequence: CASSLGRVGEKLFF. The CDR3 DNA sequence: TGCGCCAGCAGCTTGGGCAGGGTGGGCGAAAAACTGTTTTTT. The gene calls are TRBV5-1 and TRBJ1-4; tentative D call: TRBD1 (5 bases). The germline V gene encodes CDR1 SGHRS and CDR2 YFSETQ. This CDR3 is 14 amino acids long. V was trimmed by 0 bases and J by 8 bases, leaving 11 bases between them.

This chain connects TRBV18 to TRBJ2-2; D call uncertain. Trimming removed 4 bases at V and 4 bases at J, with 10 bases between. CDR1 KGHSH and CDR2 LQKENI come from the germline V gene. This CDR3 has 14 amino acids. The chain's CDR3 is CASSLKQPTGELFF. The CDR3 bases are TGTGCCAGCTCACTAAAACAGCCCACCGGGGAGCTGTTTTTT.

The chain links TRBV5-1 to TRBJ2-1; TRBD2 matches at 7 bases. The J segment lost 3 bases and the V segment lost 4 bases, leaving 4 bases of the junction unmatched. The CDR3 loop spans 14 amino acids. Germline values: CDR1 SGHRS, CDR2 YFSETQ. The CDR3 bases are TGCGCCAGCAGCGATGGGAGGGTCTACAATGAGCAGTTCTTC. Its translation is CASSDGRVYNEQFF. The whole variable domain, remainder taken from reference TRBV5-1 and TRBJ2-1, is KAGVTQTPRYLIKTRGQQVTLSCSPISGHRSVSWYQQTPGQGLQFLFEYFSETQRNKGNFPGRFSGRQFSNSRSEMNVSTLELGDSALYLCASSDGRVYNEQFFGPGTRLTVL.

The chain carries TRBV11-2 and TRBJ1-1, with D perhaps TRBD1 (5 bases). Germline CDR1 reads SGHAT; CDR2 reads FQNNGV. With 4 bases removed from V and 7 bases from J, the gap between germline ends came to 19 bases. CDR3 length equals 15 residues. The CDR3 loop reads CASSYHPTGPNEAFF. The CDR3 DNA follows: TGTGCCAGCAGCTACCACCCTACAGGACCAAATGAAGCTTTCTTT. Looking up the rest from reference TRBV11-2 and TRBJ1-1 gives the full variable domain: EAGVAQSPRYKIIEKRQSVAFWCNPISGHATLYWYQQILGQGPKLLIQFQNNGVVDDSQLPKDRFSAERLKGVDSTLKIQPAKLEDSAVYLCASSYHPTGPNEAFFGQGTRLTVV.

This chain uses TRBV2 with TRBJ2-5; TRBD2 agrees at 7 bases. After removal of 8 bases from V and 3 bases from J, the junction contained 0 bases not matched to a gene. From germline, CDR1 is SNHLY and CDR2 FYNNEI. The CDR3 sequence is 11 residues long. The CDR3 loop is CASGGEETQYF. In DNA, the CDR3 is TGTGCCAGCGGGGGGGAAGAGACCCAGTACTTC.

This clone has only one observation. The J gene is TRBJ2-5, the V gene TRBV6-6, with a possible D match to TRBD1 (6 bases). Between the trimmed V and J ends, which lost 7 bases and 4 bases, there was a span of 16 bases. Germline CDR1 reads MNHNY; CDR2 reads SVGAGI (reference sequence). CDR3 length: 14 amino acids. CDR3 sequence (DNA): TGTGCCAGCACCACCTGGACAGCCTTAGAGACCCAGTACTTC. This sequence encodes CASTTWTALETQYF.

The gene calls are TRBV5-6 and TRBJ1-2; 7 bases are shared with TRBD1. V dropped 0 bases and J dropped 4; count of bases not matched to a gene: 15. The CDR3 covers 18 residues. Germline V gene data show CDR1 as SGHDT and CDR2 as YYEEEE. CDR3 nucleotides: TGTGCCAGCAGCTTGGCAGGGGGGATAGGGGGTGCGGCCTATGGCTACACCTTC. As protein: CASSLAGGIGGAAYGYTF.

The CDR3 reads CASSNQGGNEKLFF. CDR3 coding DNA: TGTGCCAGCAGTAACCAGGGCGGTAATGAAAAACTGTTTTTT. The chain recombines TRBV7-9 with TRBJ1-4; tentatively, D is TRBD1 (5 bases). CDR1 is SEHNR and CDR2 is FQNEAQ in the germline V gene (reference sequence). The CDR3 is made up of 14 amino acids. With 6 bases removed from V and 4 bases from J, the gap between germline ends came to 12 bases.

Worth noting for this clone: One end of the junction does not line up with germline, which may come from a read error. This sample includes further DNA sequences coding for the same CDR3. The rearrangement uses TRBV6-5 and TRBJ1-6, with D tentatively TRBD1 (5 bases). Germline V CDR1 and CDR2: MNHEY, SVGAGI. This CDR3 has 16 residues. The CDR3 loop reads CASSYSGGSYNSPLHF. In DNA form, the CDR3 reads TGTGCCAGCAGTTACTCCGGGGGGTCCTATAATTCCCCCCTCCACTTT.

The chain joins TRBV18 to TRBJ2-6; TRBD1 matches 10 bases. After removal of 4 bases from V and 3 bases from J, the junction contained 3 bases not matched to a gene. This CDR3 has 16 amino acids. Germline loops: CDR1 KGHSH, CDR2 LQKENI. The CDR3 region has the DNA TGTGCCAGCTCACGCGACAGGGGGCGTGGGGCCAACGTCCTGACTTTC. It is translated as CASSRDRGRGANVLTF.

V usage is TRBV29-1 and J usage is TRBJ2-1; 11 bases map to TRBD2. CDR1 and CDR2 from the germline V gene are SQVTM and ANQGSEA. J lost 7 bases, V lost 6 bases, and 11 bases had no gene match. The CDR3 is 15 amino acids. In nucleotides, the CDR3 is TGCAGCGTGGGGCTAAGGGGACTAGCGGCTAATGAGCAGTTCTTC. This sequence encodes CSVGLRGLAANEQFF.

This clone was counted a few times. The rearrangement uses TRBV4-2 and TRBJ2-3; 11 bases are shared with TRBD2. The CDR3 loop spans 21 amino acids. The germline V gene encodes CDR1 LGHNA and CDR2 YNFKEQ. V shed 4 bases and J 2 bases; nucleotides not matched to a gene: 20. In nucleotides, the CDR3 is TGTGCCAGCAGCCCTCTCAGGCAGGGACTAGCGGACTCGGCTAACACAGATACGCAGTATTTT. Its translation is CASSPLRQGLADSANTDTQYF.

The V and J genes are TRBV18 and TRBJ1-2; tentative D call: TRBD1 (5 bases). The CDR3 runs 15 residues. The germline V gene has CDR1 KGHSH and CDR2 LQKENI. Trimming shortened V by 2 bases and J by 2 bases, and 12 bases separated the two germline ends. CDR3 sequence (DNA): TGTGCCAGCTCACCAGACCTCCGGGGGAACTATGGCTACACCTTC. As protein: CASSPDLRGNYGYTF. The entire variable domain, with the rest obtained from reference TRBV18 and TRBJ1-2, is as follows: NAGVMQNPRHLVRRRGQEARLRCSPMKGHSHVYWYRQLPEEGLKFMVYLQKENIIDESGMPKERFSAEFPKEGPSILRIQQVVRGDSAAYFCASSPDLRGNYGYTFGSGTRLTVV.

In nucleotides, the CDR3 is TGCGCCAGCAGCCAGTACGGGTTAGATACGCAGTATTTT. This encodes CASSQYGLDTQYF. The rearrangement links TRBV4-1 to TRBJ2-3; D gene uncertain. The germline CDR1 and CDR2 sequences are MGHRA and YSYEKL. Trimming removed 3 bases from V and 5 bases from J, with 9 bases in between. The CDR3 is 13 residues long.